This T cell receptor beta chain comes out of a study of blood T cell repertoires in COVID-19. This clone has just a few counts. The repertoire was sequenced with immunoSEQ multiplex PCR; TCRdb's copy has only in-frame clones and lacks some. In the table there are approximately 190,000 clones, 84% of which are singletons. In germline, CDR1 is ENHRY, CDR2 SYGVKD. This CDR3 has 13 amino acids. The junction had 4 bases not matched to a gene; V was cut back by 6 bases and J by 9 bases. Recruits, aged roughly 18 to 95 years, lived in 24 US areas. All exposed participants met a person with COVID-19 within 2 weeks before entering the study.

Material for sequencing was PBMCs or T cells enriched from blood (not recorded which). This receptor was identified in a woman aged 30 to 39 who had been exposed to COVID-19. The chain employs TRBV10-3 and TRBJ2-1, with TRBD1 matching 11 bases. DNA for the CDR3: TGTGCCATCAGAGGACAGGGGGCTTTTGAGCAGTTCTTC. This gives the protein CAIRGQGAFEQFF.